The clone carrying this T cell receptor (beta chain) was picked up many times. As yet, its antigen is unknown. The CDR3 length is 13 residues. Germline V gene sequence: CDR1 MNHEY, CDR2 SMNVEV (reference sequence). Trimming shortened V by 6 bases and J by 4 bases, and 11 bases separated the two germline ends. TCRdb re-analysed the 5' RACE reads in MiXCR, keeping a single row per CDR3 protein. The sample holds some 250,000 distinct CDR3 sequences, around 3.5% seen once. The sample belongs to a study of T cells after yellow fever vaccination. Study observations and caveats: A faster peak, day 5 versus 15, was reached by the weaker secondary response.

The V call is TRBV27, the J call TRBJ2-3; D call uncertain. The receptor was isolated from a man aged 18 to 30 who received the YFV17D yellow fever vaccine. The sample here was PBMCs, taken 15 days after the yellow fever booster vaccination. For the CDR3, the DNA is TGTGCCAGCAGCGGGTCTAGGGCAGATACGCAGTATTTT. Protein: CASSGSRADTQYF.